The clone carrying this TCR beta chain has more than one count but fewer than ten. What it binds is unknown. This entry belongs to a study of cytomegalovirus exposure and HLA in healthy donors. Between the trimmed V and J ends, which lost 2 bases and 3 bases, there was a span of 18 bases. CDR3 length: 16 residues. The germline V gene has CDR1 SGHKS and CDR2 YYEKEE (reference sequence). The primer mix had 60 Vbeta and 13 Jbeta primers. Only in-frame clones appear in the TCRdb table, and some are missing; sequencing was by immunoSEQ multiplex PCR. The table lists some 160,000 clones, more than 65% of them singletons, with 1.5% to 2% in the top ten. General observations from the study: Earlier findings revealed that most TCR beta V segments proved productive either about 87% or about 30% of the time. Trimming of TCR beta V- and J-genes showed a link, identified in a later analysis, to a missense DCLRE1C variant.

Sequencing was performed on PBMCs. This receptor was obtained from a young woman in good health and CMV-seronegative. This rearrangement joins TRBV5-5 to TRBJ2-7; TRBD1 is a possible D gene (6 bases). DNA for the CDR3: TGTGCCAGCAGCTTCCGAGACAGGTCCGATCTCTACGAGCAGTACTTC. Protein: CASSFRDRSDLYEQYF.